The 20 T cell receptor beta chains below were found in one sample sequenced in a study of identifying expanded T cells in peripheral blood. Assay: immunoSEQ multiplex PCR; the TCRdb copy retains only in-frame clones and omits some. Here the sample spans roughly 100,000 clones, approximately 90% being singletons. The specimen sequenced was blood. These receptors were obtained from a person aged 18 to 70 in good health.

In its sample, this clone was seen once. The chain has TRBV5-1 and TRBJ2-7, with 7 bases aligning to TRBD1. Trimming took 0 bases from V and 4 from J; bases not matched to a gene: 7. CDR1 SGHRS and CDR2 YFSETQ come from the germline V gene. The CDR3 length is 15 residues. The CDR3 reads CASSLGVGGLYEQYF. The CDR3 DNA sequence: TGCGCCAGCAGCTTGGGTGTAGGGGGCTTATACGAGCAGTACTTC.

V is TRBV5-8 and J is TRBJ1-5; a weak D match, TRBD1 (5 bases). Germline CDR1 reads SGHTS; CDR2 reads YDEGEE. This CDR3 has 16 amino acids. Trimming cost V 2 bases and J 1 base, with 13 bases left between them. DNA of the CDR3: TGTGCCAGCAGCTTCCTGGGGCGGGCGAGCAATCAGCCCCAGCATTTT. Residues: CASSFLGRASNQPQHF.

This sequence joins TRBV7-2 and TRBJ1-2; 9 positions match TRBD1. The germline V gene has CDR1 SGHTA and CDR2 FQGNSA. Germline trimming cut 1 base from V and 7 bases from J; bases unmatched to any gene: 13. CDR3 length equals 17 residues. This CDR3 is CASSLVRVWDREAGYTF. The CDR3 coding sequence is TGTGCCAGCAGCTTAGTTCGTGTTTGGGACAGGGAGGCTGGCTACACCTTC.

The V call is TRBV6-5, the J call TRBJ1-1; 8 nucleotides align to TRBD1. Germline V lookup: CDR1 MNHEY, CDR2 SVGAGI. J was trimmed by 3 bases and V by 5 bases; bases with no gene match: 2. This CDR3 is 13 amino acids long. The CDR3 sequence: CASSVQGDTEAFF. Here the CDR3 DNA reads TGTGCCAGCAGTGTACAGGGGGACACTGAAGCTTTCTTT.

A few counts support this clone. The chain has TRBV7-3 and TRBJ2-6, with D tentatively TRBD2 (6 bases). Germline CDR1 and CDR2: SGHTA and FQGTGA. The CDR3 extends over 15 amino acids. Trimming took off 2 bases at V and 12 bases at J, with 17 bases between the two ends. In nucleotides, the CDR3 is TGTGCCAGCAGCTTAGAGGCTAGCGCCCCAGGCGTCCTGACTTTC. Encoded protein: CASSLEASAPGVLTF.

V and J are TRBV7-8 and TRBJ2-4; D assignment may be TRBD1 or TRBD2 (5 bases each). Looked up from germline, CDR1 is SGHVS and CDR2 is FQNEAQ. Trimming shortened V by 3 bases and J by 8 bases, and 20 bases separated the two germline ends. The CDR3 is 16 residues long. The CDR3 nucleotides are TGTGCCAGCAGCTTGGGGCCGGTTTTGGGGGAAGACATTCAGTACTTC. Its protein product is CASSLGPVLGEDIQYF. Complete variable domain (other parts from reference TRBV7-8 and TRBJ2-4): GAGVSQSPRYKVAKRGQDVALRCDPISGHVSLFWYQQALGQGPEFLTYFQNEAQLDKSGLPSDRFFAERPEGSVSTLKIQRTQQEDSAVYLCASSLGPVLGEDIQYFGAGTRLSVL.

The chain couples TRBV25-1 to TRBJ1-2; D is undetermined. Per the germline V gene, CDR1 is MGHDK and CDR2 is SYGVNS. There are 13 residues in the CDR3. Trimming removed 1 base from V and 4 bases from J, with 7 bases in between. The CDR3 DNA sequence: TGTGCCAGCAGTGAATCCAGAATCTATGGCTACACCTTC. It is translated as CASSESRIYGYTF.

The chain links TRBV2 to TRBJ1-2; no definite D call. From germline, CDR1 is SNHLY and CDR2 FYNNEI. This CDR3 spans 13 amino acids. Trimming pared 3 bases from V and 8 bases from J, leaving 13 bases between. The CDR3 coding sequence is TGTGCCAGCAGTGATCGACGGCCGAAGGGCTACACCTTC. Translated: CASSDRRPKGYTF.

This clone was detected once. This sequence joins TRBV19 and TRBJ2-7, with D possibly TRBD2 on 5 matching bases. This CDR3 region has 13 residues. The V end lost 3 bases, the J end lost 3 bases, and 9 bases lay between the germline ends. CDR1 and CDR2 from the germline V gene are LNHDA and SQIVND (reference sequence). The CDR3 reads CASSISGIYEQYF. DNA of the CDR3: TGTGCCAGTAGTATCTCCGGGATCTACGAGCAGTACTTC.

This chain uses TRBV7-2 with TRBJ2-3; TRBD1 matches at 7 bases. This CDR3 is built from 16 residues. The junction had 13 bases not matched to a gene; V was cut back by 7 bases and J by 3 bases. Germline V lookup: CDR1 SGHTA, CDR2 FQGNSA. The CDR3 DNA reads TGTGCCAGCATCACTCAAACAGGGGTGGGAACAGATACGCAGTATTTT. The encoded protein is CASITQTGVGTDTQYF.

This clone occurred a few times. The genes are TRBV18 and TRBJ1-1, with D possibly TRBD1 on 5 matching bases. This CDR3 region has 13 residues. Germline CDR1 and CDR2: KGHSH and LQKENI. Trimming left V 3 bases short and J 3 bases short, with 8 bases between. The CDR3 DNA is TGTGCCAGCTCACCCGGACAAGACACTGAAGCTTTCTTT. This codes for CASSPGQDTEAFF.

J is TRBJ2-1 and V is TRBV7-3; D unresolved. CDR1 is SGHTA, CDR2 FQGTGA, per germline. The CDR3 has 16 residues. The germline V and J ends were trimmed by 5 bases and 0 bases, with 14 bases remaining between them. The CDR3 DNA follows: TGTGCCAGCAGCCCTCGAGTAGAGACCTCCTACAATGAGCAGTTCTTC. Encoded protein: CASSPRVETSYNEQFF.

The chain has TRBV7-9 and TRBJ2-6; the D is unclear. V shed 0 bases and J shed 0 bases, with 6 bases lying between them. The CDR3 is 16 residues long. Per germline, CDR1 SEHNR and CDR2 FQNEAQ (reference sequence). The CDR3 protein is CASSLAGDSGANVLTF. DNA of the CDR3: TGTGCCAGCAGCTTAGCTGGTGACTCTGGGGCCAACGTCCTGACTTTC.

For the CDR3, the DNA is TGTGCCAGCTCACCCGGGACTAGCGGGGGGCAGTACTTC. Residues: CASSPGTSGGQYF. This chain links TRBV18 with TRBJ2-7; 14 bases fit TRBD2. The germline CDR1 and CDR2 sequences are KGHSH and LQKENI. There are 13 residues in the CDR3. J gave up 9 bases and V 3 bases, and 1 base lay outside the gene matches.

The chain is built from TRBV5-3 and TRBJ2-7; D gene unclear. Being an ORF, TRBV5-3 has a function that is uncertain. V was trimmed by 0 bases and J by 10 bases, leaving 11 bases between them. There are 12 residues in the CDR3. CDR3 in amino acids: CARSLELHHQYF. The CDR3 DNA is TGTGCCAGAAGCTTGGAATTACATCACCAGTACTTC.

The chain is built from TRBV28 and TRBJ2-3; D might be TRBD1 or TRBD2, each matching 5 bases. The CDR3 is 16 residues long. The germline V gene has CDR1 MDHEN and CDR2 SYDVKM. V dropped 4 bases and J dropped 3 bases, with 17 bases sitting between them. The CDR3 nucleotides read TGTGCCAGCAGTTCCCCACGGGGTAAGGGGACAGATACGCAGTATTTT. Its protein product is CASSSPRGKGTDTQYF.

Notes on this clone: This specimen includes other DNA sequences encoding the same CDR3. The V gene is TRBV14, the J gene TRBJ1-6; the D is unclear. This CDR3 is 16 amino acids long. Germline V gene data show CDR1 as SGHDN and CDR2 as FVKESK. The germline V and J ends were trimmed by 3 bases and 11 bases, with 20 bases remaining between them. The CDR3 coding sequence is TGTGCCAGCAGCCACCCGTCTACGGGAGCCAGGCCACCCCTCCACTTT. It translates to CASSHPSTGARPPLHF.

V and J are TRBV11-1 and TRBJ2-2; 10 bases map to TRBD1. Germline CDR1 is SGHAT and CDR2 is FQDESV (reference sequence). The CDR3 consists of 15 residues. V was clipped by 7 bases and J by 4 bases; unmatched bases: 6. The CDR3: CASNQGQGFTGELFF. The CDR3 nucleotides are TGTGCCAGCAACCAGGGACAGGGGTTCACCGGGGAGCTGTTTTTT.

The chain combines TRBV7-2 with TRBJ2-1, with 7 bases lining up with TRBD2. CDR3 length equals 14 residues. From germline, CDR1 is SGHTA and CDR2 FQGNSA. Trimming cost V 3 bases and J 9 bases; bases outside gene matches: 8. Written as DNA, the CDR3 is TGTGCCAGCAGCTTGGGGGGGACCCTTGGTGAGCAGTTCTTC. Translation gives CASSLGGTLGEQFF.

This clone has only a few counts. The chain is built from TRBV28 and TRBJ1-2; possible D gene TRBD1, 6 bases. The CDR3 spans 14 residues. Germline V gives CDR1 MDHEN, CDR2 SYDVKM. The V end lost 1 base, the J end lost 5 bases, and 11 bases lay between the germline ends. CDR3 residues: CASSLYAGAYGYTF. CDR3 DNA sequence: TGTGCCAGCAGTTTATATGCGGGGGCTTATGGCTACACCTTC.